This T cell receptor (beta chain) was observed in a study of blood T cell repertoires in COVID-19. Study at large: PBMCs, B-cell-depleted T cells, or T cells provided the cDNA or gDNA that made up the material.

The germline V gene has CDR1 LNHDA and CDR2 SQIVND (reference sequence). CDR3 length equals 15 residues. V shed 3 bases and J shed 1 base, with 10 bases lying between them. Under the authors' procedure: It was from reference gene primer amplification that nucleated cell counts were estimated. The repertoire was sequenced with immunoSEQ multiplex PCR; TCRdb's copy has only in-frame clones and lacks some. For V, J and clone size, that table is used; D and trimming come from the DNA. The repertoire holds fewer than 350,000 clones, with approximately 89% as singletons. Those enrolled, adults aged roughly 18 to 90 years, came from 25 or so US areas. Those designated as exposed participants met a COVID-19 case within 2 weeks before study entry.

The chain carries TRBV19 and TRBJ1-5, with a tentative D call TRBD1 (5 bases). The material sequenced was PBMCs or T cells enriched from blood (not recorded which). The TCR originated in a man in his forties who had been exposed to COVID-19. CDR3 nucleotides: TGTGCCAGTAGTATCGGGGGTTGGAGCAATCAGCCCCAGCATTTT. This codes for CASSIGGWSNQPQHF.